This entry lists 31 T cell receptor beta chains sequenced from one sample in a study of long-term antiretroviral therapy in people with HIV. Researchers ran immunoSEQ v3.0 at survey level. Repertoires were generated with immunoSEQ multiplex PCR, while TCRdb's copy carries only in-frame clones and drops some. This table holds about 18,000 clones, about 82% found once. The sample was unsorted PBMCs, taken 0.6 years after starting antiretroviral therapy. Receptor source: a woman in her late teens or twenties with HIV.

The CDR3: CASRHYEQYF. The CDR3 nucleotides are TGTGCCAGCAGACACTACGAGCAGTACTTC. J is TRBJ2-7 and V is TRBV6-1, with D hard to call. The CDR3 covers 10 residues. V lost 6 bases to trimming and J lost 3 bases, with 3 bases between them. The germline V gene has CDR1 MNHNS and CDR2 SASEGT.

The genes are TRBV7-9 and TRBJ2-7; D unclear. V was trimmed by 5 bases and J by 0 bases, leaving 8 bases between them. This CDR3 is 13 amino acids long. In germline, CDR1 is SEHNR, CDR2 FQNEAQ (reference sequence). The CDR3 spells CASSQGASYEQYF. In DNA form, the CDR3 reads TGTGCCAGCAGCCAAGGAGCCTCCTACGAGCAGTACTTC.

V is TRBV9 and J is TRBJ2-7, with TRBD1 identical over 9 bases. This CDR3 is 13 amino acids long. The germline gives CDR1 SGDLS, CDR2 YYNGEE. V dropped 2 bases and J dropped 6; count of bases not matched to a gene: 3. The DNA of the CDR3 is TGTGCCAGCAGCGTCGGGACAGGGAGCGAGCAGTACTTC. It codes for CASSVGTGSEQYF.

This chain links TRBV10-3 with TRBJ1-5, with D unresolved. Trimming removed 6 bases from V and 1 base from J, with 10 bases in between. Germline assignment: CDR1 ENHRY and CDR2 SYGVKD. The length of the CDR3 is 14 residues. The CDR3 protein is CAISPDPSNQPQHF. The CDR3 nucleotides are TGTGCCATCAGCCCGGACCCCAGCAATCAGCCCCAGCATTTT.

This clone appeared once. The chain uses TRBV9 and TRBJ1-6; tentatively, D is TRBD1 (6 bases). Trimming removed 0 bases at V and 8 bases at J, with 12 bases between. CDR1 SGDLS and CDR2 YYNGEE come from the germline V gene. The CDR3 length is 15 residues. The CDR3 loop is CASSVAAGADSPLHF. The CDR3 region has the DNA TGTGCCAGCAGCGTAGCTGCAGGGGCTGATTCACCCCTCCACTTT. Complete variable domain (other parts from reference TRBV9 and TRBJ1-6): DSGVTQTPKHLITATGQRVTLRCSPRSGDLSVYWYQQSLDQGLQFLIQYYNGEERAKGNILERFSAQQFPDLHSELNLSSLELGDSALYFCASSVAAGADSPLHFGNGTRLTVT.

This rearrangement joins TRBV7-2 to TRBJ1-6; 8 nucleotides line up with TRBD1. From germline, CDR1 is SGHTA and CDR2 FQGNSA. The CDR3 has 14 amino acids. The V and J ends lost 5 bases and 8 bases, in that order; junction bases with no gene match: 5. In DNA, the CDR3 is TGTGCCAGCAGCGGTGGGACAGGTCATTCACCCCTCCACTTT. Protein product: CASSGGTGHSPLHF. The full variable domain, its missing parts supplied by reference TRBV7-2 and TRBJ1-6, is GAGVSQSPSNKVTEKGKDVELRCDPISGHTALYWYRQSLGQGLEFLIYFQGNSAPDKSGLPSDRFSAERTGGSVSTLTIQRTQQEDSAVYLCASSGGTGHSPLHFGNGTRLTVT.

The rearrangement joins TRBV7-2 to TRBJ2-1, with TRBD1 matching over 9 bases. J gave up 8 bases and V 1 base, and 0 bases lay outside the gene matches. Germline lookup yields CDR1 SGHTA and CDR2 FQGNSA. CDR3 length equals 13 residues. CDR3 amino acids: CASSLGQGDEQFF. CDR3 nucleotide sequence: TGTGCCAGCAGCTTAGGACAGGGGGATGAGCAGTTCTTC.

The chain carries TRBV19 and TRBJ2-1; TRBD2 aligns across 8 bases. The CDR3 length is 13 residues. The J segment lost 2 bases and the V segment lost 8 bases, leaving 2 bases of the junction unmatched. Germline lookup yields CDR1 LNHDA and CDR2 SQIVND (reference sequence). The chain's CDR3 is CASQREPYNEQFF. The DNA for the CDR3 is TGTGCCAGTCAGCGGGAGCCCTACAATGAGCAGTTCTTC.

This chain uses TRBV28 with TRBJ1-5; D is uncertain. V shed 3 bases and J shed 3 bases, with 9 bases lying between them. The CDR3 contains 14 residues. Germline loops: CDR1 MDHEN, CDR2 SYDVKM. The CDR3 is CASSFKGFNQPQHF. The CDR3 nucleotides are TGTGCCAGCAGTTTTAAGGGATTCAATCAGCCCCAGCATTTT. The full variable domain, in which reference TRBV28 and TRBJ1-5 provide the parts outside the CDR3, is DVKVTQSSRYLVKRTGEKVFLECVQDMDHENMFWYRQDPGLGLRLIYFSYDVKMKEKGDIPEGYSVSREKKERFSLILESASTNQTSMYLCASSFKGFNQPQHFGDGTRLSIL.

The CDR3 protein is CASSPGQDYGYTF. CDR3 nucleotide sequence: TGTGCCAGCTCACCAGGACAGGACTATGGCTACACCTTC. The chain carries TRBV18 and TRBJ1-2; TRBD1 aligns across 7 bases. V lost 2 bases and J lost 3; bases outside the gene matches: 0. Germline CDR1 reads KGHSH; CDR2 reads LQKENI. The CDR3 extends over 13 amino acids.

The chain uses TRBV29-1 and TRBJ2-3; D possibly corresponds to TRBD2 (5 bases). The CDR3 has 14 residues. The V end was cut by 1 base, the J end by 2 bases, with 10 bases between. Germline assignment: CDR1 SQVTM and CDR2 ANQGSEA. Written as DNA, the CDR3 is TGCAGCGTTGAAGCTAGCCGGTACACAGATACGCAGTATTTT. Protein product: CSVEASRYTDTQYF.

The chain carries TRBV7-9 and TRBJ1-1; no firm D call. Trimming took off 8 bases at V and 7 bases at J, with 14 bases between the two ends. This CDR3 has 12 amino acids. From germline, CDR1 is SEHNR and CDR2 FQNEAQ (reference sequence). The CDR3 region has the DNA TGTGCCAGCTCTCGGCTGCAGCTTGAAGCTTTCTTT. This codes for CASSRLQLEAFF.

The chain has TRBV19 and TRBJ1-1, with TRBD1 matching over 7 bases. CDR1 and CDR2 (germline): LNHDA, SQIVND (reference sequence). The V and J ends lost 5 bases and 4 bases, in that order; junction bases with no gene match: 7. The CDR3 length is 14 residues. This chain's CDR3 is CASSSNRGATEAFF. As DNA, the CDR3 is TGTGCCAGTAGTTCCAACAGGGGTGCCACTGAAGCTTTCTTT.

This chain joins TRBV18 and TRBJ2-7, with D perhaps being TRBD1 or TRBD2 (5 bases each). Germline CDR1 is KGHSH and CDR2 is LQKENI. CDR3 length equals 13 residues. Trimming cost V 3 bases and J 3 bases, with 9 bases left between them. CDR3 protein: CASSPGTDYEQYF. CDR3 nucleotides: TGTGCCAGCTCACCCGGGACGGACTACGAGCAGTACTTC.

J is TRBJ2-3 and V is TRBV28; D not resolved. In germline, CDR1 is MDHEN, CDR2 SYDVKM. The V gene lost 1 base and the J gene lost 0 bases, with 11 bases spanning the gap. The CDR3 sequence is 16 residues long. The CDR3 DNA sequence: TGTGCCAGCAGTTTATTAGGTGGCCCTAGCACAGATACGCAGTATTTT. It yields the protein CASSLLGGPSTDTQYF.

The V call is TRBV27, the J call TRBJ1-6; TRBD1 is a possible D gene (5 bases). The germline CDR1 and CDR2 sequences are MNHEY and SMNVEV (reference sequence). This CDR3 has 14 residues. Trimming stripped 3 bases from V and 10 bases from J, with 13 bases between. The CDR3 DNA is TGTGCCAGCAGTTTCGGACACGGGGACTCACCCCTCCACTTT. Its translation is CASSFGHGDSPLHF.

The chain joins TRBV9 to TRBJ2-4; 11 bases align to TRBD2. Losses at the gene ends were 0 bases for V and 5 bases for J; bases not matched to a gene: 4. CDR1 and CDR2 from the germline V gene are SGDLS and YYNGEE. The CDR3 covers 16 residues. This CDR3 is CASSVGLAGMENIQYF. In DNA, the CDR3 is TGTGCCAGCAGCGTAGGACTAGCGGGAATGGAAAACATTCAGTACTTC.

The chain joins TRBV15 to TRBJ1-6; D gene uncertain. Germline lookup yields CDR1 LNHNV and CDR2 YYDKDF (reference sequence). This CDR3 has 12 residues. Trimming pared 5 bases from V and 7 bases from J, leaving 6 bases between. The CDR3 here is CATSERNSPLHF. CDR3 coding DNA: TGTGCCACCAGCGAAAGGAATTCACCCCTCCACTTT.

The chain carries TRBV6-5 and TRBJ2-1; 12 nucleotides agree with TRBD2. Germline V gives CDR1 MNHEY, CDR2 SVGAGI. Losses at the gene ends were 6 bases for V and 5 bases for J; bases not matched to a gene: 5. CDR3 size: 15 residues. The CDR3 nucleotides are TGTGCCAGCAGATCGCTAGCGGGGGGGAACAATGAGCAGTTCTTC. It is translated as CASRSLAGGNNEQFF.

In its sample, this clone was seen once. This chain joins TRBV7-8 and TRBJ2-3; possibly TRBD1 or TRBD2 for D (5 bases each). Germline CDR1 and CDR2: SGHVS and FQNEAQ. Trimming removed 11 bases from V and 2 bases from J, with 14 bases in between. The CDR3 sequence is 13 residues long. CDR3 DNA sequence: TGTGCCGTCCCGGGACCTAACACAGATACGCAGTATTTT. Translating it yields CAVPGPNTDTQYF.

The V gene is TRBV27, the J gene TRBJ1-5, with no clear D. The CDR3 extends over 10 amino acids. Germline CDR1 and CDR2: MNHEY and SMNVEV (reference sequence). V dropped 2 bases and J dropped 15 bases, with 8 bases sitting between them. CDR3 residues: CASSLKTPHF. CDR3 coding DNA: TGTGCCAGCAGTTTAAAAACCCCGCATTTT.

This chain connects TRBV5-4 to TRBJ2-1; D call uncertain. Germline V gene lookup returns CDR1 SGHNT and CDR2 YYREEE (reference sequence). V was clipped by 6 bases and J by 10 bases, with 14 bases between them. The CDR3 runs 12 residues. CDR3 sequence reads: CASTPPGQEQFF. The CDR3 DNA follows: TGTGCCAGCACCCCCCCCGGGCAGGAGCAGTTCTTC.

Comments on this clone: One end of the junction varies from germline; a read error may be responsible. V is TRBV5-4 and J is TRBJ2-4, with D perhaps TRBD1 (6 bases). The CDR3 totals 17 residues. CDR1 and CDR2 from the germline V gene are SGHNT and YYREEE (reference sequence). CDR3 nucleotides: TGCGCCAGCAGCCAAATTTTGTCAGGGGAAACCAAAAACATTCAGTACTTC. Translating it yields CASSQILSGETKNIQYF.

The chain couples TRBV6-1 to TRBJ1-2; D not resolved. The CDR3 covers 14 residues. Between the trimmed V and J ends, which lost 1 base and 13 bases, there was a span of 19 bases. Germline CDR1 reads MNHNS; CDR2 reads SASEGT. CDR3 loop: CASSEVPRTGDCTF. In DNA form, the CDR3 reads TGTGCCAGCAGTGAAGTCCCCAGGACCGGCGATTGCACCTTC.

This clone is medium-sized by share. The genes are TRBV7-9 and TRBJ1-1; D gene uncertain. Germline V gene sequence: CDR1 SEHNR, CDR2 FQNEAQ (reference sequence). V gave up 5 bases and J gave up 0 bases, with 16 bases separating them. CDR3 length equals 16 residues. The CDR3 region is CASSPSPPYLNTEAFF. The CDR3 region has the DNA TGTGCCAGCAGCCCCTCCCCACCATACCTGAACACTGAAGCTTTCTTT.

In regard to this clone: Other DNA sequences of this sample code for an identical CDR3. V gene TRBV9 combines with J gene TRBJ2-7; D remains ambiguous. The V and J ends lost 0 bases and 3 bases respectively, with 7 bases between them. This CDR3 spans 13 amino acids. Germline V gene data show CDR1 as SGDLS and CDR2 as YYNGEE. The CDR3 is CASSVGDGYEQYF. The CDR3 bases are TGTGCCAGCAGCGTAGGTGACGGCTACGAGCAGTACTTC.

The chain is built from TRBV7-9 and TRBJ1-3, with TRBD1 identical over 10 bases. Unmatched junction bases numbered 5, after V lost 4 bases and J lost 8 bases. From germline, CDR1 is SEHNR and CDR2 FQNEAQ (reference sequence). CDR3 size: 14 residues. This chain's CDR3 is CASSSGQGGDTIYF. The CDR3 region has the DNA TGTGCCAGCAGCTCTGGACAGGGGGGAGACACCATATATTTT.

The chain couples TRBV2 to TRBJ2-1, with 9 bases fitting TRBD1. CDR1 SNHLY and CDR2 FYNNEI come from the germline V gene. The V segment lost 6 bases and the J segment 7 bases; nucleotides outside the gene matches: 13. The CDR3 is 16 amino acids. In nucleotides, the CDR3 is TGTGCCAGCAGGGATACGACAGGGGGGTTTTATAATGAGCAGTTCTTC. This translates into CASRDTTGGFYNEQFF.

The rearrangement uses TRBV5-1 and TRBJ1-1; maybe TRBD1 (5 bases). Germline-derived CDR1 and CDR2 are SGHRS and YFSETQ. The CDR3 spans 15 residues. V lost 0 bases to trimming and J lost 5 bases, with 14 bases between them. CDR3 amino acids: CASSLEQGVGTEAFF. CDR3 coding DNA: TGCGCCAGCAGCTTGGAGCAGGGAGTGGGTACTGAAGCTTTCTTT.

The chain is built from TRBV19 and TRBJ1-1, with unresolved D. In germline, CDR1 is LNHDA, CDR2 SQIVND (reference sequence). V lost 3 bases, J lost 1 base, and 6 bases lay in between. This CDR3 is built from 13 residues. The CDR3 here is CASSIWENTEAFF. Here the CDR3 DNA reads TGTGCCAGTAGTATTTGGGAGAACACTGAAGCTTTCTTT.

The V and J genes are TRBV28 and TRBJ2-7; D remains unclear. This CDR3 has 14 amino acids. V was cut by 3 bases and J by 4 bases, with 13 bases left in between. Per the germline V gene, CDR1 is MDHEN and CDR2 is SYDVKM. The CDR3, as DNA: TGTGCCAGCAGTTTTAGGCAGCGTGAATACGAGCAGTACTTC. Residues: CASSFRQREYEQYF.